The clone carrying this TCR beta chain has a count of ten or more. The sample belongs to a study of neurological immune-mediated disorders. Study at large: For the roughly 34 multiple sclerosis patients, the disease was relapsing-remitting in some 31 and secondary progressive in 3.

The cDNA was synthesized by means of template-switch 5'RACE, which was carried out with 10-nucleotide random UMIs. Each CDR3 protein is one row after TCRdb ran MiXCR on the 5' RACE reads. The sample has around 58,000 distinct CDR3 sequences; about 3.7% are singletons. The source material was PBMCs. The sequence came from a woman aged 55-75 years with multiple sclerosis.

This CDR3 reads CASSLVGVGGTEAFF. For the CDR3, the DNA is TGTGCCAGCAGTTTAGTCGGGGTGGGGGGCACTGAAGCTTTCTTT. This chain uses TRBV28 with TRBJ1-1; D is possibly TRBD1 (5 bases). Germline-derived CDR1 and CDR2 are MDHEN and SYDVKM. CDR3 length: 15 amino acids. V was trimmed by 2 bases and J by 4 bases, leaving 14 bases between them.